These 18 T cell receptor beta chains originate from one sample sequenced in a study of PD-1 blockade in mismatch repair-deficient tumors. Clones were sequenced by immunoSEQ multiplex PCR, and TCRdb holds only the in-frame ones, with some missing. The profile shows about 67,000 clones, around 80% of them singletons. The specimen was peripheral blood, collected 2 weeks after starting pembrolizumab. The receptors originated from an adult with mismatch repair-deficient cancer.

This chain connects TRBV6-7 to TRBJ2-1; D not certain. TRBV6-7 carries the ORF label, with uncertain function. This CDR3 is 16 amino acids long. V lost 0 bases to trimming and J lost 1 base, with 10 bases between them. CDR3 in amino acids: CASSYSCRNSYNEQFF. In DNA form, the CDR3 reads TGTGCCAGCAGTTACTCGTGTCGGAATTCCTACAATGAGCAGTTCTTC.

The chain recombines TRBV7-9 with TRBJ2-3, with 7 bases that match TRBD1. Germline V CDR1 and CDR2: SEHNR, FQNEAQ (reference sequence). The CDR3 has 15 residues. V dropped 5 bases and J dropped 3; count of bases not matched to a gene: 8. The CDR3 coding sequence is TGTGCCAGCAGCCTCAACAGGGGTCGGACAGATACGCAGTATTTT. Amino acids: CASSLNRGRTDTQYF.

This clone appeared once. V and J are TRBV2 and TRBJ2-3, with TRBD2 matching over 8 bases. This CDR3 has 14 residues. Per the germline V gene, CDR1 is SNHLY and CDR2 is FYNNEI. Losses at the gene ends were 5 bases for V and 4 bases for J; bases not matched to a gene: 5. CDR3 bases: TGTGCCAGCAGTTGGCGGGGGGAGGCAGATACGCAGTATTTT. Amino acids: CASSWRGEADTQYF. Filled out from reference TRBV2 and TRBJ2-3, the complete variable domain reads EPEVTQTPSHQVTQMGQEVILRCVPISNHLYFYWYRQILGQKVEFLVSFYNNEISEKSEIFDDQFSVERPDGSNFTLKIRSTKLEDSAMYFCASSWRGEADTQYFGPGTRLTVL.

The chain has TRBV10-3 and TRBJ2-3; 9 positions match TRBD2. The junction had 1 base not matched to a gene; V was cut back by 3 bases and J by 3 bases. This CDR3 has 14 residues. CDR1 and CDR2 from the germline V gene are ENHRY and SYGVKD. CDR3 protein: CAISDLAGTDTQYF. The DNA of the CDR3 is TGTGCCATCAGTGACCTAGCGGGAACAGATACGCAGTATTTT.

This clone was observed once. This chain links TRBV6-5 with TRBJ2-7, with TRBD2 identical over 12 bases. Trimming cost V 0 bases and J 2 bases; bases outside gene matches: 2. Germline CDR1 and CDR2: MNHEY and SVGAGI. This CDR3 spans 16 amino acids. CDR3: CASSYSPSGRAYEQYF. Written as DNA, the CDR3 is TGTGCCAGCAGTTACTCGCCTAGCGGGAGGGCCTACGAGCAGTACTTC.

The rearrangement joins TRBV6-1 to TRBJ1-1; 8 bases fit TRBD1. CDR3 size: 14 residues. Germline CDR1 MNHNS, CDR2 SASEGT. The V segment lost 5 bases and the J segment 2 bases; nucleotides outside the gene matches: 4. As DNA, the CDR3 is TGTGCCAGCAGTAGGACAGGGTCCAACACTGAAGCTTTCTTT. It yields the protein CASSRTGSNTEAFF.

The chain couples TRBV29-1 to TRBJ2-7; perhaps TRBD1 as D (5 bases). Germline loops: CDR1 SQVTM, CDR2 ANQGSEA. The CDR3 runs 11 residues. The V and J ends lost 3 bases and 9 bases respectively, with 12 bases between them. In nucleotides, the CDR3 is TGCAGCGTTGATCTAGGGGCCGGGCAGTACTTC. It translates to CSVDLGAGQYF.

The chain recombines TRBV19 with TRBJ2-1, with 12 bases fitting TRBD2. The CDR3 totals 17 residues. Germline lookup yields CDR1 LNHDA and CDR2 SQIVND (reference sequence). Germline trimming cut 5 bases from V and 6 bases from J; bases unmatched to any gene: 11. CDR3 residues: CASSATSGRSSGNEQFF. In DNA, the CDR3 is TGTGCCAGTAGTGCAACTAGCGGGAGGAGTTCAGGCAATGAGCAGTTCTTC.

The rearrangement joins TRBV12-5 to TRBJ2-5; D is unclear. The CDR3 is 16 amino acids. Trimming stripped 1 base from V and 0 bases from J, with 12 bases between. CDR1 and CDR2 from the germline V gene are LGHNT and FRNRAP. This CDR3 reads CASGLGAAGNQETQYF. In nucleotides, the CDR3 is TGTGCTAGTGGTTTGGGGGCGGCAGGCAACCAAGAGACCCAGTACTTC.

The chain combines TRBV6-1 with TRBJ2-7, with D perhaps TRBD1 (5 bases). The germline V gene encodes CDR1 MNHNS and CDR2 SASEGT. V lost 3 bases and J 4 bases, leaving 13 bases between the germline ends. The CDR3 runs to 14 residues. This chain's CDR3 is CASSDKQVRYEQYF. In nucleotides, the CDR3 is TGTGCCAGCAGTGACAAACAGGTTCGATACGAGCAGTACTTC.

Remarks on this clone: Additional DNA sequences in this sample encode the identical CDR3. This chain connects TRBV19 to TRBJ1-3; the D gene is possibly TRBD1 (6 bases). This CDR3 comprises 14 residues. Trimming pared 3 bases from V and 4 bases from J, leaving 10 bases between. The V gene's germline CDR1 is LNHDA and CDR2 SQIVND (reference sequence). CDR3 nucleotide sequence: TGTGCCAGTAGTATTAGGACAGCCGGAAACACCATATATTTT. Encoded protein: CASSIRTAGNTIYF.

This clone was found once. The J gene is TRBJ2-5, the V gene TRBV5-6; D unresolved. Germline V gene sequence: CDR1 SGHDT, CDR2 YYEEEE. The V end lost 0 bases, the J end lost 0 bases, and 12 bases lay between the germline ends. The CDR3 is 16 residues long. In DNA form, the CDR3 reads TGTGCCAGCAGCTTGGAATCCCAGGAGCACCAAGAGACCCAGTACTTC. Translating gives CASSLESQEHQETQYF. Supplemented by reference TRBV5-6 and TRBJ2-5, the full variable domain reads DAGVTQSPTHLIKTRGQQVTLRCSPKSGHDTVSWYQQALGQGPQFIFQYYEEEERQRGNFPDRFSGHQFPNYSSELNVNALLLGDSALYLCASSLESQEHQETQYFGPGTRLLVL.

The chain combines TRBV18 with TRBJ2-2, with D hard to call. Per germline, CDR1 KGHSH and CDR2 LQKENI. Trimming shortened V by 1 base and J by 4 bases, and 7 bases separated the two germline ends. This CDR3 is 14 amino acids long. The CDR3 protein is CASSPQSGTGELFF. CDR3 bases: TGTGCCAGCTCACCACAGTCAGGCACCGGGGAGCTGTTTTTT.

The genes are TRBV19 and TRBJ1-5; D is unresolved. Germline values: CDR1 LNHDA, CDR2 SQIVND (reference sequence). V was trimmed by 2 bases and J by 6 bases, leaving 14 bases between them. This CDR3 has 15 residues. Written as DNA, the CDR3 is TGTGCCAGTAGTATATTAAGTCAGCTGGGTCAGCCCCAGCATTTT. This sequence encodes CASSILSQLGQPQHF.

J is TRBJ2-7 and V is TRBV7-8; possibly TRBD1 for D (6 bases). The CDR3 runs 15 residues. With 5 bases removed from V and 2 bases from J, the gap between germline ends came to 16 bases. Germline values: CDR1 SGHVS, CDR2 FQNEAQ. The CDR3 nucleotides read TGTGCCAGCAGCGGGCCAGGGACACTTACCTACGAGCAGTACTTC. Residues: CASSGPGTLTYEQYF.

The genes are TRBV7-6 and TRBJ1-1, with D perhaps matching TRBD1 (5 bases). This CDR3 has 13 amino acids. V was trimmed by 6 bases and J by 0 bases, leaving 8 bases between them. Germline V gives CDR1 SGHVS, CDR2 FNYEAQ. CDR3 sequence reads: CASRLGVNTEAFF. In DNA, the CDR3 is TGTGCCAGCAGACTAGGGGTGAACACTGAAGCTTTCTTT.

V gene TRBV5-6 combines with J gene TRBJ2-2; D is undetermined. The CDR3 runs 14 residues. Trimming shortened V by 3 bases and J by 2 bases, and 8 bases separated the two germline ends. The germline V gene has CDR1 SGHDT and CDR2 YYEEEE. Written as DNA, the CDR3 is TGTGCCAGCAGCTGGGCGTTTAACACCGGGGAGCTGTTTTTT. As protein: CASSWAFNTGELFF.

The chain is built from TRBV9 and TRBJ2-1; D is tentatively TRBD1 or TRBD2 (5 bases each). V lost 6 bases, J lost 6 bases, and 19 bases lay in between. The CDR3 totals 15 residues. Per the germline V gene, CDR1 is SGDLS and CDR2 is YYNGEE. The CDR3 spells CASTVRGVLGNEQFF. For the CDR3, the DNA is TGTGCCAGCACAGTAAGAGGGGTACTGGGCAATGAGCAGTTCTTC.